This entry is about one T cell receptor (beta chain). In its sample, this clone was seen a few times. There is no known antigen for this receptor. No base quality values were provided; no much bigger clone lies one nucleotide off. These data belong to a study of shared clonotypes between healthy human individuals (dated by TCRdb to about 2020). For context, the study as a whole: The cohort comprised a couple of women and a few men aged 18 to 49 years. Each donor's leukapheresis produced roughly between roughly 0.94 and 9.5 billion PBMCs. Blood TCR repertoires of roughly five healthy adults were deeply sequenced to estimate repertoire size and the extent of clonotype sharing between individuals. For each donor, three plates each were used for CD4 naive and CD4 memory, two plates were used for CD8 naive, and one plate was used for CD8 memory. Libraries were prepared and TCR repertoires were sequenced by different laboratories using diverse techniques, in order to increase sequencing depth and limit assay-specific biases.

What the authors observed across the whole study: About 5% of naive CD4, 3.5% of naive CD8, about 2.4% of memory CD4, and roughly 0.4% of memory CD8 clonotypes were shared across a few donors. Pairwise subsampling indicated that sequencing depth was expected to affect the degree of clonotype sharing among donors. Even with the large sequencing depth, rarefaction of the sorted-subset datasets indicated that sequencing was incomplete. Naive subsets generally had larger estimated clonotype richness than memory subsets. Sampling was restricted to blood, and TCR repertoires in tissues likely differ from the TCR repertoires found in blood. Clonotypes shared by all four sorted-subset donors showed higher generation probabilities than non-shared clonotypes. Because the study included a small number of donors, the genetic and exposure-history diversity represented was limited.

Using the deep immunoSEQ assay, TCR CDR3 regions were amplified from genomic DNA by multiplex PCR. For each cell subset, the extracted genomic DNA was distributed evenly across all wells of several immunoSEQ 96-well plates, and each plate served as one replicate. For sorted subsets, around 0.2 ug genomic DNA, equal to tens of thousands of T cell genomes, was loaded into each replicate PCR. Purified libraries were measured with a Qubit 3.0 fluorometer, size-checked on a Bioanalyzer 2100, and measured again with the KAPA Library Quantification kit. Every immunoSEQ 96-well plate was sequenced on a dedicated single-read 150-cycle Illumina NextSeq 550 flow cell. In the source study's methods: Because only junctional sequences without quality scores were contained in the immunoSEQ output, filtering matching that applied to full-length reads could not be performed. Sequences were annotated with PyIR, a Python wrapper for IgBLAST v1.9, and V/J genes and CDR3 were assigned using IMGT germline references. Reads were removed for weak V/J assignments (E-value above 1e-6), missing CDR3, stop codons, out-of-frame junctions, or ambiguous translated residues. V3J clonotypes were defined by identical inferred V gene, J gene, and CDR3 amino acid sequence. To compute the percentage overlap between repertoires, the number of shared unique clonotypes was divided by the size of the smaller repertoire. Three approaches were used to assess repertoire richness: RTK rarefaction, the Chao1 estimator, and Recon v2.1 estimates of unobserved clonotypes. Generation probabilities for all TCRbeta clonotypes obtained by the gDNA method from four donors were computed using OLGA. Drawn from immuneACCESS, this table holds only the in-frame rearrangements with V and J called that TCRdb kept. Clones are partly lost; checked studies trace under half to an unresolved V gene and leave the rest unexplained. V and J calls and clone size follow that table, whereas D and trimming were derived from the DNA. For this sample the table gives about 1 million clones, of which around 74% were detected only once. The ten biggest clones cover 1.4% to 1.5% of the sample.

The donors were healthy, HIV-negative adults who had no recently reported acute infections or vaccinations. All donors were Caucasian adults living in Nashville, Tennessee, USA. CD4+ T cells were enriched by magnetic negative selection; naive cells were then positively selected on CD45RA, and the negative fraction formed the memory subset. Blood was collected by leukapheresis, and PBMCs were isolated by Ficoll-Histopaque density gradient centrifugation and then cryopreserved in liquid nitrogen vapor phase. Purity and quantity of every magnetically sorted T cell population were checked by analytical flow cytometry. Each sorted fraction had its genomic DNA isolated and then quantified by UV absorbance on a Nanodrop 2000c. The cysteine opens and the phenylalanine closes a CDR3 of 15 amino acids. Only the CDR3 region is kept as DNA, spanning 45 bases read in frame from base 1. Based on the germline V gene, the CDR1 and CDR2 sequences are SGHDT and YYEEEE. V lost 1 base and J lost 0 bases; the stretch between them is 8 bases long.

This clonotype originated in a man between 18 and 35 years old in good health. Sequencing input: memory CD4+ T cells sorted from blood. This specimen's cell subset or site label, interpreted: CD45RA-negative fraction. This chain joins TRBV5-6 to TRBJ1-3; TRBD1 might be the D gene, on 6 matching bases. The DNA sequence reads TGTGCCAGCAGCTTGCGACAGGTCTCTGGAAACACCATATATTTT. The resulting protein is CASSLRQVSGNTIYF.